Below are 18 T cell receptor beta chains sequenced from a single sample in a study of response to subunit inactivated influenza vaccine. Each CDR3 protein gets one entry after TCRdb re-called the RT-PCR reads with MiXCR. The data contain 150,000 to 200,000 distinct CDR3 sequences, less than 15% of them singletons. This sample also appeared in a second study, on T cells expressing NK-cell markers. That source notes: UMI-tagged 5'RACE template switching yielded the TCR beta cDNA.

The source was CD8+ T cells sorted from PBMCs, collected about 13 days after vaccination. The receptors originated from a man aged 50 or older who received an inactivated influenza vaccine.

The CDR3 loop is CASSPGLLRYAFF. The CDR3 DNA reads as TGCGCCAGCAGCCCGGGACTCCTGAGATATGCTTTCTTT. The V gene is TRBV4-1, the J gene TRBJ1-1; TRBD1 is a possible D gene (5 bases). The CDR3 is 13 amino acids. V was shortened by 4 bases and J by 11 bases, with 17 bases between the two germline ends. Per germline, CDR1 MGHRA and CDR2 YSYEKL.

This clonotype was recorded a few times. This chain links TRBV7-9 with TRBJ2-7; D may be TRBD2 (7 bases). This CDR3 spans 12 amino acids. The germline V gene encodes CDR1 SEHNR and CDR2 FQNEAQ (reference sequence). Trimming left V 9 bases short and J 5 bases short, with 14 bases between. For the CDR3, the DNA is TGTGCCAGTGGGGGGGGGCTCGACGAGCAGTACTTC. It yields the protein CASGGGLDEQYF.

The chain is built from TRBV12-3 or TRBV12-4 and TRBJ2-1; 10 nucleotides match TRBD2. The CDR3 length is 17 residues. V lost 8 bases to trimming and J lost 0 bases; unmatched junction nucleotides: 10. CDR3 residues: CASSGTSDGSSYNEQFF. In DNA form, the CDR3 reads TGTGCCAGCTCAGGGACTAGCGACGGAAGCTCCTACAATGAGCAGTTCTTC.

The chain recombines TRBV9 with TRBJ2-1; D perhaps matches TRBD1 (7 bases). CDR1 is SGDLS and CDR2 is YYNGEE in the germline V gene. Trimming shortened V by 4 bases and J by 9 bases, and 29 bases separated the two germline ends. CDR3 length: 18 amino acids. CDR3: CASSTTRGDGPVVGEQFF. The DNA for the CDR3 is TGTGCCAGCAGCACTACCAGGGGGGACGGACCCGTTGTGGGTGAGCAGTTCTTC.

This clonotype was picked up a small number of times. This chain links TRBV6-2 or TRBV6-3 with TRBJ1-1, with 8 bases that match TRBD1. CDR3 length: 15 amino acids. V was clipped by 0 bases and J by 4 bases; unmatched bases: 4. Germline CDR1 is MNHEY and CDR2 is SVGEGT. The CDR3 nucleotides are TGTGCCAGCAGTTACTCGTCAGGGGGCGGCACTGAAGCTTTCTTT. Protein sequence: CASSYSSGGGTEAFF.

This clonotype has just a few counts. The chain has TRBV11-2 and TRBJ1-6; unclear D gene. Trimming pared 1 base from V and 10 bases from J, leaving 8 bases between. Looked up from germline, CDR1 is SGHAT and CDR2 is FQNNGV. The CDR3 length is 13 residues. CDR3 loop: CASSLGLGSPLHF. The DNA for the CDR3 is TGTGCCAGCAGCTTAGGCCTGGGCTCACCCCTCCACTTT. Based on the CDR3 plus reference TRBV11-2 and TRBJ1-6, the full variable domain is EAGVAQSPRYKIIEKRQSVAFWCNPISGHATLYWYQQILGQGPKLLIQFQNNGVVDDSQLPKDRFSAERLKGVDSTLKIQPAKLEDSAVYLCASSLGLGSPLHFGNGTRLTVT.

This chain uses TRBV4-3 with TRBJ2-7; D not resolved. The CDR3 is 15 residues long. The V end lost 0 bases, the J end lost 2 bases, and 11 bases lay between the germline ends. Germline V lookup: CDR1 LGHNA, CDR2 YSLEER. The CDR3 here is CASSQDHSVAYEQYF. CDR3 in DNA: TGCGCCAGCAGCCAAGATCACAGTGTCGCCTACGAGCAGTACTTC.

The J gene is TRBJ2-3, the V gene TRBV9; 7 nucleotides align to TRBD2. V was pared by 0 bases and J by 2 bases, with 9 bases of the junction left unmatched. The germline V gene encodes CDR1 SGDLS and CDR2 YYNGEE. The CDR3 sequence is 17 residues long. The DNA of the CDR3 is TGTGCCAGCAGCGTAGCGTATCGAGCGGGGAACACAGATACGCAGTATTTT. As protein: CASSVAYRAGNTDTQYF.

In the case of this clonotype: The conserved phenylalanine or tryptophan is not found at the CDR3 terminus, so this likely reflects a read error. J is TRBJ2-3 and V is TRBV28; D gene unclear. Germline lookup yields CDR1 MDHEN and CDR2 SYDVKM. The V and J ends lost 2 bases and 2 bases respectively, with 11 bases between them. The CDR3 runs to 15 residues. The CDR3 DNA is TGTGCCAGCAGTTTACACAGTTCTTACACAGATACGCAGTATTCT. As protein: CASSLHSSYTDTQYS.

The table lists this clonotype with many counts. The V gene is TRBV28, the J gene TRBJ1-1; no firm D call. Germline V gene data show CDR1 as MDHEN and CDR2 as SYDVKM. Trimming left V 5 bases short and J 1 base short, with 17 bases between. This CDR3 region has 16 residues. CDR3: CASSPTPNIENTEAFF. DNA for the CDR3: TGTGCCAGCAGTCCCACCCCCAACATAGAGAACACTGAAGCTTTCTTT.

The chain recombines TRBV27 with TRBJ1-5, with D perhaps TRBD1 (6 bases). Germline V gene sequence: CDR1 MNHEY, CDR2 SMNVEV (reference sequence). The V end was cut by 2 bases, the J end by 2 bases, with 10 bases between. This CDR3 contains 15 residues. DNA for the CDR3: TGTGCCAGCAGTTTAGGGGGGCACGGCAATCAGCCCCAGCATTTT. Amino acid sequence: CASSLGGHGNQPQHF.

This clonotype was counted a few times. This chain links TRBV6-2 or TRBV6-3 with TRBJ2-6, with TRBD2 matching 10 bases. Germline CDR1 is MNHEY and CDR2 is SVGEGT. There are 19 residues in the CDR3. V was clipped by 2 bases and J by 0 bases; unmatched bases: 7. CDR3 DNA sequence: TGTGCCAGCAGTTACGCTGCCCTAGCGGGAGCCTCTGGGGCCAACGTCCTGACTTTC. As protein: CASSYAALAGASGANVLTF.

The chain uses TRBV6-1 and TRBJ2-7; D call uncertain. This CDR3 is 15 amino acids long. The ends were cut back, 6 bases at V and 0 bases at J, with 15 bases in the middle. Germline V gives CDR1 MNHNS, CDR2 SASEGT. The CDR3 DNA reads TGTGCCAGCAGAGACATTAGGGAAGGCTCCTACGAGCAGTACTTC. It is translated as CASRDIREGSYEQYF.

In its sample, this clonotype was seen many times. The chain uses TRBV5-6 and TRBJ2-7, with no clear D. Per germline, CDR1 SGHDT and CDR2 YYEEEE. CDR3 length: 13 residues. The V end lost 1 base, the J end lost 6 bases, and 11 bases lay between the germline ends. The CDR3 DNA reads TGTGCCAGCAGCTTGATTGATGGGATCGAGCAGTACTTC. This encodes CASSLIDGIEQYF.

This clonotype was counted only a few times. CDR3 amino acids: CAESTGADNEQFF. CDR3 coding DNA: TGTGCCGAATCCACGGGGGCCGACAATGAGCAGTTCTTC. The chain combines TRBV7-9 with TRBJ2-1; D possibly uses TRBD1 or TRBD2 (6 bases each). V lost 11 bases and J 5 bases, leaving 16 bases between the germline ends. The CDR3 is made up of 13 amino acids. Germline V gene sequence: CDR1 SEHNR, CDR2 FQNEAQ (reference sequence).

CDR3 amino acids: CASSLPDDEDDTQYF. In nucleotides, the CDR3 is TGTGCCAGCAGCTTACCCGACGACGAAGACGATACGCAGTATTTT. J is TRBJ2-3 and V is TRBV11-2; D gene ambiguous. CDR1 SGHAT and CDR2 FQNNGV come from the germline V gene. Trimming took 2 bases from V and 6 from J, leaving 15 bases between them. There are 15 residues in the CDR3.

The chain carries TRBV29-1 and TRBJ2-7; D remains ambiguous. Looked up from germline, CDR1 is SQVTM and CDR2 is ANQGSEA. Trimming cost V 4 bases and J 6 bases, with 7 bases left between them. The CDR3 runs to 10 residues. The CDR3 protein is CSVAAGEQYF. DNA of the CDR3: TGCAGCGTTGCAGCAGGCGAGCAGTACTTC.

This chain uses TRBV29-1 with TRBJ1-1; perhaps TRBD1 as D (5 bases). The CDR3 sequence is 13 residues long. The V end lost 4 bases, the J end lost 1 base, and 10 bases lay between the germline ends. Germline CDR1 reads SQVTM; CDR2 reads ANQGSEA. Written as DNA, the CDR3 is TGCAGCGTTGGGGGCGGCTCGAACACTGAAGCTTTCTTT. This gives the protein CSVGGGSNTEAFF.